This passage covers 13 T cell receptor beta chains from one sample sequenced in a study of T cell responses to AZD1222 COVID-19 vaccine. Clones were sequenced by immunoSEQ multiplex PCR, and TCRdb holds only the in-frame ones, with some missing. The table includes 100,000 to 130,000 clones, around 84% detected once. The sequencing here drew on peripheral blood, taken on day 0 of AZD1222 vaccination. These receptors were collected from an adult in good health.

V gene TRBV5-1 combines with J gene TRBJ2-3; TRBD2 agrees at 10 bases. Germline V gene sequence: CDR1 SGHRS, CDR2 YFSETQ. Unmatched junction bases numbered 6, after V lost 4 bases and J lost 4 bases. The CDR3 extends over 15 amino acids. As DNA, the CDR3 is TGCGCCAGCAGCACCGCTAGCGGGGGATCAGATACGCAGTATTTT. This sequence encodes CASSTASGGSDTQYF.

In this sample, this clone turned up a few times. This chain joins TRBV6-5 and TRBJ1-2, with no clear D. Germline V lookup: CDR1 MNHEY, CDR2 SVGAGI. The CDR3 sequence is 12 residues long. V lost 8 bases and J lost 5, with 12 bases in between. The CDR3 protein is CASYLGNYGYTF. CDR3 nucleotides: TGTGCCAGCTATTTGGGCAATTATGGCTACACCTTC.

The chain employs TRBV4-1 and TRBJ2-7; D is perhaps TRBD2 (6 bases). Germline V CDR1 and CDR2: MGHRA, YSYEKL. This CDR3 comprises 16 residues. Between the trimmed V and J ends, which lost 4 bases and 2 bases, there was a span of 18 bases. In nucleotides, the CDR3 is TGCGCCAGCAGCCTAGCGGCGATTAGCTTTGCCTACGAGCAGTACTTC. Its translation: CASSLAAISFAYEQYF.

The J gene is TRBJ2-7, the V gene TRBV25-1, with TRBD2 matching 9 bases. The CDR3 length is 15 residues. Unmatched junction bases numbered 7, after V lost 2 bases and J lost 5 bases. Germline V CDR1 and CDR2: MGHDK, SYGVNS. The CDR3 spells CASSEAVSGRHEQYF. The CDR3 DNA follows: TGTGCCAGCAGTGAAGCCGTTAGCGGGAGACACGAGCAGTACTTC.

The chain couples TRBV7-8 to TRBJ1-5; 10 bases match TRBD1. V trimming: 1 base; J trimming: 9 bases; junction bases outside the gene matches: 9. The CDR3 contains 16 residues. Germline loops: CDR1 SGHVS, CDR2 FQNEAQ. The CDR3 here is CASSLGQGAGLGPQHF. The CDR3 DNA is TGTGCCAGCAGCTTAGGACAGGGGGCGGGTTTGGGGCCCCAGCATTTT.

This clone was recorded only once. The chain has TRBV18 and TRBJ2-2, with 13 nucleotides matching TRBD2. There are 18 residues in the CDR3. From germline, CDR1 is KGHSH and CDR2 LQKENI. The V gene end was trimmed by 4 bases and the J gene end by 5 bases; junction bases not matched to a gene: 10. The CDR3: CASSLRDPGLAGTGELFF. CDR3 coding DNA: TGTGCCAGCTCACTCCGTGATCCGGGACTAGCGGGAACCGGGGAGCTGTTTTTT.

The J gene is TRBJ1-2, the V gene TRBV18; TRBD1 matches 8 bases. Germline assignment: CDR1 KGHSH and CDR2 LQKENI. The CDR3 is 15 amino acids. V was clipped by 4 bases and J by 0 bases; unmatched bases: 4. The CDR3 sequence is CASSQDRAANYGYTF. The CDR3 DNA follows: TGTGCCAGCTCACAGGACAGGGCAGCTAACTATGGCTACACCTTC.

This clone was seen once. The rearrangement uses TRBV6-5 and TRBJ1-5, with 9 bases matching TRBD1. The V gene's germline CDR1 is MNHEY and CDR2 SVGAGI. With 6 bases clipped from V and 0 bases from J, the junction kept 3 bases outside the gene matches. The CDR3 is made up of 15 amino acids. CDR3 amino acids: CASSRTGVSNQPQHF. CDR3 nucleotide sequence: TGTGCCAGCAGCCGGACAGGGGTTAGCAATCAGCCCCAGCATTTT.

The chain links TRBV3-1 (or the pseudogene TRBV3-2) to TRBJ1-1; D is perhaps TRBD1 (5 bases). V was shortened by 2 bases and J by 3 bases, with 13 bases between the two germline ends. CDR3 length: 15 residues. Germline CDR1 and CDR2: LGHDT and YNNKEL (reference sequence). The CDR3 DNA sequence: TGTGCCAGCAGCCAAACGGGGGGGTGGGACACTGAAGCTTTCTTT. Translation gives CASSQTGGWDTEAFF.

In DNA form, the CDR3 reads TGTGCCAGCAGTGAGCCGGCCAGGGCTTTTTCCAATCAGCCCCAGCATTTT. This codes for CASSEPARAFSNQPQHF. V usage is TRBV2 and J usage is TRBJ1-5, with D possibly matching TRBD1 (5 bases). Trimming took off 3 bases at V and 3 bases at J, with 18 bases between the two ends. The CDR3 is made up of 17 amino acids. CDR1 is SNHLY, CDR2 FYNNEI, per germline.

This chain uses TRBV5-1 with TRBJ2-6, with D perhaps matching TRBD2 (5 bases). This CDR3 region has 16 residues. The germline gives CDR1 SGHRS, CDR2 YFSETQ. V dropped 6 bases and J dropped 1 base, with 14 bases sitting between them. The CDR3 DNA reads TGCGCCAGCATCCGGGATCCTGCTTCTGGGGCCAACGTCCTGACTTTC. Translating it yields CASIRDPASGANVLTF.

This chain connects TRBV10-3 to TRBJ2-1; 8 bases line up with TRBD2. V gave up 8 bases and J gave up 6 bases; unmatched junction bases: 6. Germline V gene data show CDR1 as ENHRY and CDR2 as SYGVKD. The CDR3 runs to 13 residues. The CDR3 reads CAIAGGSFNEQFF. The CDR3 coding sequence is TGTGCCATCGCGGGAGGTTCGTTCAATGAGCAGTTCTTC.

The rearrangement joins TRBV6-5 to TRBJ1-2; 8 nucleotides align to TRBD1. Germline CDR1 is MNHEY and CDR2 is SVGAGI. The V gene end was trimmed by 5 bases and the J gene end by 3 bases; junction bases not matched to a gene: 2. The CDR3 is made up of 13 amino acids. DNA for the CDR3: TGTGCCAGCAGTAACAGGGGGGACTATGGCTACACCTTC. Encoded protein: CASSNRGDYGYTF.